The 16 T cell receptor beta chains listed next were all sequenced from one sample in a study of CD8 T cells in Susac syndrome. A quantity of about 0.5 to 1 ug RNA underwent reverse transcription using random hexamers. TCRdb re-analysed the immunoSEQ multiplex PCR reads in MiXCR, keeping a single row per CDR3 protein. The sample includes about 180,000 distinct CDR3 sequences, 94% of them seen just once. The sample taken for sequencing was CD4+ T cells from PBMCs. These receptors were obtained from a human donor with Susac syndrome.

J is TRBJ2-3 and V is TRBV3-1; 9 nucleotides match TRBD2. This CDR3 is built from 15 residues. In germline, CDR1 is LGHDT, CDR2 YNNKEL (reference sequence). The junction had 6 bases not matched to a gene; V was cut back by 6 bases and J by 2 bases. CDR3 in amino acids: CASRHLAGNTDTQYF. CDR3 coding DNA: TGTGCCAGCAGACATCTAGCGGGGAACACAGATACGCAGTATTTT.

This clonotype was observed a single time. This sequence joins TRBV5-1 and TRBJ1-2; D remains unclear. V lost 4 bases, J lost 4 bases, and 14 bases lay in between. The CDR3 runs 14 residues. The germline V gene has CDR1 SGHRS and CDR2 YFSETQ. The CDR3 bases are TGCGCCAGCAGCCGGACCGGGGAGGGCTATGGCTACACCTTC. Its protein is CASSRTGEGYGYTF.

CDR3 sequence reads: CASSYDGGPRNEQFF. The CDR3 nucleotides read TGTGCCAGCAGTTACGACGGGGGGCCTAGGAATGAGCAGTTCTTC. The V and J genes are TRBV12-3 or TRBV12-4 and TRBJ2-1, with D possibly matching TRBD2 (7 bases). This CDR3 contains 15 residues. The ends were cut back, 4 bases at V and 7 bases at J, with 17 bases in the middle.

The chain uses TRBV12-3 or TRBV12-4 and TRBJ1-6; D is unresolved. There are 15 residues in the CDR3. Between the trimmed V and J ends, which lost 9 bases and 3 bases, there was a span of 15 bases. CDR3 in DNA: TGTGCCAGGGGGTCTGGACCGGGCTATAATTCACCCCTCCACTTT. Its translation is CARGSGPGYNSPLHF.

CDR3 region: CASSPKTANTGELFF. CDR3 nucleotide sequence: TGTGCCAGCAGCCCTAAGACAGCGAACACCGGGGAGCTGTTTTTT. V usage is TRBV7-3 and J usage is TRBJ2-2, with a tentative D call TRBD1 (5 bases). The CDR3 consists of 15 residues. From germline, CDR1 is SGHTA and CDR2 FQGTGA. Trimming shortened V by 5 bases and J by 0 bases, and 10 bases separated the two germline ends.

The chain links TRBV6-2 or TRBV6-3 to TRBJ1-5, with a tentative D call TRBD1 (5 bases). The CDR3 spans 16 residues. Germline V CDR1 and CDR2: MNHEY, SVGEGT. The germline V and J ends were trimmed by 5 bases and 7 bases, with 21 bases remaining between them. CDR3: CASSRAGKADFQPQHF. The CDR3 coding sequence is TGTGCCAGCAGTCGGGCAGGGAAGGCAGACTTCCAGCCCCAGCATTTT.

The chain has TRBV2 and TRBJ2-7; D possibly matches TRBD1 or TRBD2 (5 bases each). The germline CDR1 and CDR2 sequences are SNHLY and FYNNEI. This CDR3 is built from 16 residues. Trimming shortened V by 0 bases and J by 11 bases, and 23 bases separated the two germline ends. The CDR3 nucleotides read TGTGCCAGCAGTGAAGCGGGGGACCTAGTACCTACGAGGGAGTACTTC. Encoded protein: CASSEAGDLVPTREYF. The whole variable domain, remainder taken from reference TRBV2 and TRBJ2-7, is EPEVTQTPSHQVTQMGQEVILRCVPISNHLYFYWYRQILGQKVEFLVSFYNNEISEKSEIFDDQFSVERPDGSNFTLKIRSTKLEDSAMYFCASSEAGDLVPTREYFGPGTRLTVT.

The V and J genes are TRBV18 and TRBJ2-7; 12 nucleotides match TRBD2. The J segment lost 3 bases and the V segment lost 2 bases, leaving 5 bases of the junction unmatched. The germline V gene has CDR1 KGHSH and CDR2 LQKENI. The CDR3 is 16 amino acids. CDR3 DNA sequence: TGTGCCAGCTCACCATCCGGGACTAGCGGGTTCTACGAGCAGTACTTC. The encoded protein is CASSPSGTSGFYEQYF.

This clonotype was observed once. V is TRBV19 and J is TRBJ1-1; D remains unclear. The CDR3 sequence is 14 residues long. Trimming took 3 bases from V and 1 from J, leaving 9 bases between them. From germline, CDR1 is LNHDA and CDR2 SQIVND (reference sequence). CDR3 loop: CASSIWGRNTEAFF. As DNA, the CDR3 is TGTGCCAGTAGTATCTGGGGAAGGAACACTGAAGCTTTCTTT. Using reference TRBV19 and TRBJ1-1 for the parts outside the CDR3, the full variable domain is DGGITQSPKYLFRKEGQNVTLSCEQNLNHDAMYWYRQDPGQGLRLIYYSQIVNDFQKGDIAEGYSVSREKKESFPLTVTSAQKNPTAFYLCASSIWGRNTEAFFGQGTRLTVV.

The chain uses TRBV6-5 and TRBJ1-6, with a weak D call TRBD1 (6 bases). CDR3 size: 14 residues. The germline V gene has CDR1 MNHEY and CDR2 SVGAGI. Deletions cut 6 bases from V and 5 bases from J, with 11 bases between. CDR3 amino acids: CASRLQGDNSPLHF. The CDR3 nucleotides read TGTGCCAGCAGACTACAGGGAGATAATTCACCCCTCCACTTT.

The J gene is TRBJ2-2, the V gene TRBV2, with 9 bases that match TRBD2. Germline values: CDR1 SNHLY, CDR2 FYNNEI. The CDR3 extends over 16 amino acids. Trimming took 5 bases from V and 5 from J; bases not matched to a gene: 9. Here the CDR3 reads CASSRERGAITGELFF. For the CDR3, the DNA is TGTGCCAGCAGTCGCGAGCGGGGGGCGATTACCGGGGAGCTGTTTTTT.

The rearrangement links TRBV7-9 to TRBJ2-7; TRBD2 aligns across 10 bases. CDR3 size: 15 residues. The junction had 8 bases not matched to a gene; V was cut back by 5 bases and J by 4 bases. CDR1 is SEHNR, CDR2 FQNEAQ, per germline (reference sequence). CDR3 sequence (DNA): TGTGCCAGCAGCCGGGAGAGCGGGGGGGCGTACGAGCAGTACTTC. Translating gives CASSRESGGAYEQYF. Complete variable domain (other parts from reference TRBV7-9 and TRBJ2-7): DTGVSQNPRHKITKRGQNVTFRCDPISEHNRLYWYRQTLGQGPEFLTYFQNEAQLEKSRLLSDRFSAERPKGSFSTLEIQRTEQGDSAMYLCASSRESGGAYEQYFGPGTRLTVT.

This clonotype appeared a single time. The CDR3 sequence is CASSLGGPPSTDTQYF. The CDR3 nucleotides are TGTGCCAGCAGTTTAGGGGGGCCACCAAGCACAGATACGCAGTATTTT. This rearrangement joins TRBV12-3 or TRBV12-4 to TRBJ2-3; a possible D gene is TRBD1 (6 bases). The CDR3 has 16 residues. Trimming shortened V by 1 base and J by 0 bases, and 11 bases separated the two germline ends.

The CDR3 DNA reads as TGTGCCAGCACCTCGGGTCGCAGCTCCTACAATGAGCAGTTCTTC. Translating gives CASTSGRSSYNEQFF. J is TRBJ2-1 and V is TRBV3-1; the D is unclear. CDR1 LGHDT and CDR2 YNNKEL come from the germline V gene (reference sequence). V lost 7 bases, J lost 0 bases, and 13 bases lay in between. The CDR3 runs to 15 residues.

The CDR3 nucleotides are TGTGCCAGCTCACCAAGGGGACAGGGGGCGCGTGAGCAGTACTTC. Amino acid sequence: CASSPRGQGAREQYF. The chain joins TRBV18 to TRBJ2-7, with TRBD1 identical over 12 bases. The CDR3 runs to 15 residues. The V and J ends lost 2 bases and 7 bases, in that order; junction bases with no gene match: 6. Germline values: CDR1 KGHSH, CDR2 LQKENI.

V is TRBV27 and J is TRBJ1-6; D is possibly TRBD1 (5 bases). V was pared by 1 base and J by 9 bases, with 10 bases between. The CDR3 has 14 residues. Germline V lookup: CDR1 MNHEY, CDR2 SMNVEV (reference sequence). The CDR3 region has the DNA TGTGCCAGCAGTTTATTCACGGGGGGTTCACCCCTCCACTTT. This sequence encodes CASSLFTGGSPLHF.